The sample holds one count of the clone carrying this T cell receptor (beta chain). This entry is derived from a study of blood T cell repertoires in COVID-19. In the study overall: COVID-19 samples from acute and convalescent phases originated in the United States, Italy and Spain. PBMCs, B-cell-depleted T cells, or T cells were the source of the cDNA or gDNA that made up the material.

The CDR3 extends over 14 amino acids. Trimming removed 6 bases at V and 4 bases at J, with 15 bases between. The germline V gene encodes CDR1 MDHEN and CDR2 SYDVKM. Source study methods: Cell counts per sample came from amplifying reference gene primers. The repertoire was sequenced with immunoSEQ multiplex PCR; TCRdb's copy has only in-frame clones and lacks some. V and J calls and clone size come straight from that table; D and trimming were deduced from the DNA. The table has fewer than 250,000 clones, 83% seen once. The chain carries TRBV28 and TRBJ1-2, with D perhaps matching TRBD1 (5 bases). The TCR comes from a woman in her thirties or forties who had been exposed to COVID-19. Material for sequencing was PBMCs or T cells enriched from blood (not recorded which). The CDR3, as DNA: TGTGCCAGCAGATCACTGGGGGAGGCCTATGGCTACACCTTC. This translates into CASRSLGEAYGYTF.